The 24 T cell receptor beta chains reported below all come from one sample, sequenced in a study of control samples from healthy donors and cancer patients. Generated by immunoSEQ multiplex PCR, the TCRdb table keeps only in-frame clones and is missing some. The repertoire holds roughly 69,000 clones, around 87% seen once, with roughly 2.4% in the top ten. Sequenced sample: PBMCs. All receptors come from a woman in her fifties or sixties with head and neck cancer.

The gene calls are TRBV2 and TRBJ1-4; D not resolved. V gave up 7 bases and J gave up 8 bases, with 17 bases separating them. CDR1 SNHLY and CDR2 FYNNEI come from the germline V gene. The CDR3 length is 14 residues. This CDR3 is CASNNIPKGEKLFF. In nucleotides, the CDR3 is TGTGCCAGCAACAATATCCCCAAGGGCGAAAAACTGTTTTTT.

A few counts support this clone. The rearrangement links TRBV28 to TRBJ2-1; weak D call: TRBD1 (6 bases). This CDR3 is built from 15 residues. Per germline, CDR1 MDHEN and CDR2 SYDVKM. The V end lost 7 bases, the J end lost 9 bases, and 22 bases lay between the germline ends. The CDR3 region has the DNA TGTGCCAGCACCCTCCCGGGACATACAACTAGTGAGCAGTTCTTC. Amino acid sequence: CASTLPGHTTSEQFF.

This clone has a handful of counts. The chain recombines TRBV28 with TRBJ1-5, with TRBD1 as a possible D gene (6 bases). The germline V and J ends were trimmed by 1 base and 1 base, with 11 bases remaining between them. Germline V CDR1 and CDR2: MDHEN, SYDVKM. The CDR3 length is 16 residues. CDR3: CASSLYQGMSNQPQHF. For the CDR3, the DNA is TGTGCCAGCAGTTTATATCAGGGGATGAGCAATCAGCCCCAGCATTTT.

This chain connects TRBV5-6 to TRBJ1-5, with D possibly TRBD1 on 5 matching bases. The CDR3 has 13 amino acids. Germline CDR1 reads SGHDT; CDR2 reads YYEEEE. Between the trimmed V and J ends, which lost 5 bases and 15 bases, there was a span of 21 bases. CDR3 in amino acids: CASSSGLGASLHF. For the CDR3, the DNA is TGTGCCAGCAGTTCCGGACTTGGGGCTTCTTTGCATTTT.

V and J are TRBV6-1 and TRBJ1-2, with no clear D. CDR3 length: 14 residues. Looked up from germline, CDR1 is MNHNS and CDR2 is SASEGT. Trimming left V 0 bases short and J 10 bases short, with 15 bases between. In nucleotides, the CDR3 is TGTGCCAGCAGTGAAGCGCTTCGGGCAGGCGCCTACACCTTC. Translating gives CASSEALRAGAYTF.

The chain employs TRBV5-1 and TRBJ2-1; 7 bases agree with TRBD1. The CDR3 has 15 amino acids. Per the germline V gene, CDR1 is SGHRS and CDR2 is YFSETQ. The J segment lost 6 bases and the V segment lost 0 bases, leaving 6 bases of the junction unmatched. CDR3 in amino acids: CASSLGGGTVNEQFF. The CDR3 DNA follows: TGCGCCAGCAGCTTGGGAGGGGGCACGGTCAATGAGCAGTTCTTC.

The chain uses TRBV5-8 and TRBJ1-1; D unresolved. V shed 1 base and J shed 2 bases, with 6 bases lying between them. The CDR3 contains 13 residues. Germline lookup yields CDR1 SGHTS and CDR2 YDEGEE. The DNA for the CDR3 is TGTGCCAGCAGCTTGCCAGATAACACTGAAGCTTTCTTT. Its translation: CASSLPDNTEAFF. The full variable domain, in which reference TRBV5-8 and TRBJ1-1 provide the parts outside the CDR3, is EAGVTQSPTHLIKTRGQQATLRCSPISGHTSVYWYQQALGLGLQFLLWYDEGEERNRGNFPPRFSGRQFPNYSSELNVNALELEDSALYLCASSLPDNTEAFFGQGTRLTVV.

The rearrangement uses TRBV10-2 and TRBJ1-3, with a possible D match to TRBD1 (6 bases). CDR1 WSHSY and CDR2 SAAADI come from the germline V gene. The CDR3 totals 15 residues. Trimming cost V 8 bases and J 3 bases, with 17 bases left between them. This CDR3 reads CASEGRGVDGNTIYF. CDR3 bases: TGCGCCAGCGAGGGAAGGGGGGTTGATGGAAACACCATATATTTT.

This sequence joins TRBV28 and TRBJ1-5; 7 nucleotides line up with TRBD1. This CDR3 has 14 amino acids. V lost 5 bases, J lost 14 bases, and 15 bases stayed unmatched. Per germline, CDR1 MDHEN and CDR2 SYDVKM. The CDR3 sequence: CASSERTGTAREHF. The CDR3 coding sequence is TGTGCCAGCAGTGAGAGAACTGGGACAGCACGCGAGCATTTT.

V usage is TRBV30 and J usage is TRBJ1-2, with D uncertain. Germline values: CDR1 GTSNPN, CDR2 SVGIG (reference sequence). This CDR3 has 12 amino acids. V was clipped by 2 bases and J by 2 bases, with 6 bases between them. CDR3 protein: CAWSIQNYGYTF. The CDR3 DNA reads as TGTGCCTGGAGTATTCAAAACTATGGCTACACCTTC.

The chain is built from TRBV12-5 and TRBJ2-5; no clear D gene. Trimming removed 2 bases at V and 4 bases at J, with 14 bases between. CDR3 length: 15 amino acids. Germline CDR1 reads LGHNT; CDR2 reads FRNRAP. The CDR3: CASGLLRTDGETQYF. CDR3 in DNA: TGTGCTAGTGGTTTGTTAAGGACCGACGGAGAGACCCAGTACTTC.

This CDR3 is CASSEALGGLGNIQYF. In nucleotides, the CDR3 is TGTGCCAGCAGTGAAGCGCTTGGGGGACTCGGGAACATTCAGTACTTC. The chain employs TRBV2 and TRBJ2-4, with D possibly matching TRBD2 (6 bases). The CDR3 is 16 amino acids. Germline lookup yields CDR1 SNHLY and CDR2 FYNNEI. V was trimmed by 0 bases and J by 7 bases, leaving 16 bases between them.

To note about this clone: This same CDR3 is encoded by further DNA sequences in the sample. The chain combines TRBV6-1 with TRBJ2-7, with a tentative D call TRBD2 (7 bases). V lost 0 bases to trimming and J lost 3 bases, with 9 bases between them. The CDR3 consists of 14 residues. Germline CDR1 is MNHNS and CDR2 is SASEGT. CDR3 nucleotide sequence: TGTGCCAGCAGTGAAGCGGGGGGGCACTACGAGCAGTACTTC. This encodes CASSEAGGHYEQYF.

J is TRBJ2-2 and V is TRBV15; a weak D match, TRBD1 (6 bases). The germline CDR1 and CDR2 sequences are LNHNV and YYDKDF (reference sequence). Between the trimmed V and J ends, which lost 0 bases and 1 base, there was a span of 9 bases. This CDR3 region has 16 residues. DNA for the CDR3: TGTGCCACCAGCAGAGATGACAGGTGGAACACCGGGGAGCTGTTTTTT. It codes for CATSRDDRWNTGELFF.

The table lists this clone with a count of one. CDR3 DNA: TGTGCCTGGCAAAGCGGGGGACTAAGGGAGACCCAGTACTTC. Its protein product is CAWQSGGLRETQYF. The rearrangement uses TRBV30 and TRBJ2-5, with 8 bases aligning to TRBD2. The junction had 10 bases not matched to a gene; V was cut back by 5 bases and J by 5 bases. The germline V gene has CDR1 GTSNPN and CDR2 SVGIG (reference sequence). The CDR3 has 14 residues.

This clone appeared a single time. The J gene is TRBJ1-1, the V gene TRBV6-6; TRBD1 matches 8 bases. This CDR3 contains 20 residues. V was pared by 7 bases and J by 0 bases, with 22 bases of the junction left unmatched. Germline V CDR1 and CDR2: MNHNY, SVGAGI (reference sequence). CDR3 DNA: TGTGCCAGCACTCGATGGTTCTCGAGGCAGGGGGCGGGGATGAACACTGAAGCTTTCTTT. It specifies CASTRWFSRQGAGMNTEAFF.

A few counts support this clone. This chain joins TRBV9 and TRBJ1-6; unclear D gene. There are 13 residues in the CDR3. CDR1 and CDR2 from the germline V gene are SGDLS and YYNGEE. V lost 0 bases, J lost 10 bases, and 8 bases lay in between. The CDR3 region is CASSVEPQSPLHF. The CDR3 DNA reads as TGTGCCAGCAGCGTAGAGCCCCAATCACCCCTCCACTTT.

This chain connects TRBV28 to TRBJ1-6; D is uncertain. Germline V gene sequence: CDR1 MDHEN, CDR2 SYDVKM. The V end lost 5 bases, the J end lost 0 bases, and 11 bases lay between the germline ends. The CDR3 loop spans 16 amino acids. For the CDR3, the DNA is TGTGCCAGCAGTCCCCAGAGGAGCTCCTATAATTCACCCCTCCACTTT. This translates into CASSPQRSSYNSPLHF.

The gene calls are TRBV6-5 and TRBJ2-1; 10 nucleotides align to TRBD2. Germline CDR1 MNHEY, CDR2 SVGAGI. V lost 6 bases and J lost 4; bases outside the gene matches: 6. This CDR3 spans 15 amino acids. The CDR3 sequence: CASRQTSGVYNEQFF. In nucleotides, the CDR3 is TGTGCCAGCAGACAAACTAGCGGGGTATACAATGAGCAGTTCTTC.

This chain links TRBV4-1 with TRBJ2-7; TRBD1 aligns across 9 bases. V was clipped by 3 bases and J by 3 bases; unmatched bases: 9. The CDR3 has 16 residues. Germline CDR1 and CDR2: MGHRA and YSYEKL. The CDR3 sequence is CASSHLVRDRVYEQYF. The CDR3 nucleotides are TGCGCCAGCAGCCACTTAGTCCGGGACAGGGTCTACGAGCAGTACTTC.

The CDR3 is CASSLDFLNNEQFF. The CDR3 bases are TGCGCCAGCAGCTTGGATTTCCTCAACAATGAGCAGTTCTTC. The chain carries TRBV5-1 and TRBJ2-1, with D uncertain. V was cut by 0 bases and J by 5 bases, with 9 bases left in between. The CDR3 covers 14 residues. Per germline, CDR1 SGHRS and CDR2 YFSETQ.

V is TRBV20-1 and J is TRBJ2-7; D remains unclear. Germline lookup yields CDR1 DFQATT and CDR2 SNEGSKA (reference sequence). V gave up 7 bases and J gave up 3 bases, with 10 bases separating them. The CDR3 has 11 amino acids. CDR3 coding DNA: TGCAGTGGTGGAGTCCACTACGAGCAGTACTTC. It yields the protein CSGGVHYEQYF.

There are a few counts of this clone. This chain connects TRBV28 to TRBJ2-7, with D possibly TRBD1 on 6 matching bases. CDR1 and CDR2 from the germline V gene are MDHEN and SYDVKM. The CDR3 spans 13 residues. V was clipped by 5 bases and J by 1 base, with 9 bases between them. The CDR3 protein is CASSRQVSYEQYF. The CDR3 region has the DNA TGTGCCAGCAGTAGACAGGTGTCCTACGAGCAGTACTTC.

The chain is built from TRBV6-1 and TRBJ1-1, with a weak D call TRBD1 (5 bases). V shed 3 bases and J shed 5 bases, with 10 bases lying between them. The CDR3 totals 13 residues. Germline-derived CDR1 and CDR2 are MNHNS and SASEGT. The CDR3 protein is CASSDRVNTEAFF. The CDR3 DNA is TGTGCCAGCAGTGACAGGGTTAATACTGAAGCTTTCTTT.